The T cell receptor beta chain described here comes from a study of OX40 agonist ivuxolimab in advanced cancers. About the research overall: Three dose-escalation patients had partial responses: one with hepatocellular carcinoma and two with cutaneous melanoma.

As for this clone: The target antigen is unknown.

The study, taken as a whole, reports: On average, a greater number of expanded clones characterised CD8+ T cells relative to CD4+. Some nonresponders likewise displayed low normalized T-cell clonal expansion. Partial responders at 0.1-3.0 mg/kg showed near-lowest clonal expansion.

Per germline, CDR1 MNHEY and CDR2 SVGAGI. The CDR3 is made up of 14 amino acids. V dropped 2 bases and J dropped 4 bases, with 9 bases sitting between them. Assay: immunoSEQ multiplex PCR; the TCRdb copy retains only in-frame clones and omits some. The data hold 25,000 to 30,000 clones, with 85% to 95% observed a single time. The sequencing used CD4+ or CD8+ T cells sorted from blood, collected in a trial of the OX40 agonist ivuxolimab. The chain recombines TRBV6-5 with TRBJ1-5; possible D gene TRBD1, 5 bases. The sequence was obtained from an adult with an advanced solid tumor such as melanoma, head and neck, liver or kidney cancer. CDR3 sequence: CASSYGQGNQPQHF. DNA of the CDR3: TGTGCCAGCAGTTACGGACAAGGGAATCAGCCCCAGCATTTT.